One T cell receptor beta chain is described in this entry. These data come from a study of blood T cell repertoires in COVID-19. Turning to the study itself: COVID-19 samples from acute and convalescent phases originated in the United States, Italy and Spain.

Some clones are missing from TCRdb's copy, which holds only in-frame ones; the method was immunoSEQ multiplex PCR. The sample includes 100,000 or so clones, about 89% of them seen just once. The V and J ends lost 1 base and 5 bases respectively, with 18 bases between them. The length of the CDR3 is 17 residues. Germline V gene data show CDR1 as SGHDN and CDR2 as FVKESK. Source material: peripheral blood. The clonotype originates from a man between 45 and 60 years old with acute or convalescent COVID-19. This rearrangement joins TRBV14 to TRBJ2-1; D may be TRBD1 (5 bases). CDR3 DNA: TGTGCCAGCAGCCAAGGCCGTATGGGGCAAGTCGACAATGAGCAGTTCTTC. Amino acid sequence: CASSQGRMGQVDNEQFF.